Listed below are T cell receptor beta chains from one sample, sequenced in a study of vaccination effects on CD4 cells after COVID-19. For these receptors, no antigen is known. Libraries were prepared by immunoSEQ multiplex PCR; TCRdb keeps only in-frame clonotypes and omits some of them. Counted here are 20,000 to 30,000 clones, 73% occurring once; the ten biggest clones make up about 4.6%. The sample was CD4+ T cells from PBMCs cultured with SARS-CoV-2 spike peptides, taken before COVID-19 vaccination. These receptors originate from a human donor who received a COVID-19 vaccine. Both conserved end residues are part of each CDR3. The D gene is left open where the match is weak. Not every row has a clone size; where given, it reads once, few, many or a size class.

V gene	clone size	J gene	CDR3 length	D gene	CDR3 DNA	CDR3 protein
TRBV19	.	TRBJ2-3	22	TRBD1	TGTGCCAGTAGTATTAAGACCGGACAGGACAGGGGGCGCGAATTGGCCCCAGATACGCAGTATTTT	CASSIKTGQDRGRELAPDTQYF
TRBV6-5	.	TRBJ2-7	13	.	TGTGCCAGCAGAGGAACAGGGGGGGAAGAGCAGTACTTC	CASRGTGGEEQYF
TRBV5-4	.	TRBJ2-2	17	TRBD2	TGTGCCAGCAGCTTGGAACTAGCGGGAGCGAGGACCGGGGAGCTGTTTTTT	CASSLELAGARTGELFF
TRBV11-2	.	TRBJ1-1	13	TRBD1	TGTGCCAGCAGCCCGGGACAGGCCAGTGAAGCTTTCTTT	CASSPGQASEAFF
TRBV28	.	TRBJ1-1	17	.	TGTGCCAGCAGTATTATTGCAGGGCACGGTAGAAAAACTGAAGCTTTCTTT	CASSIIAGHGRKTEAFF
TRBV24-1	medium-sized	TRBJ2-1	15	TRBD2	TGTGCCACCAGTCGGGGGGGCCGAGACTACAATGAGCAGTTCTTC	CATSRGGRDYNEQFF
TRBV2	few	TRBJ1-1	12	.	TGTGCCAGCGCCCCCGGGGTCACTGAAGCTTTCTTT	CASAPGVTEAFF
TRBV9	.	TRBJ2-1	16	TRBD2	TGTGCCAGCAGCGTCGGTAGCGGGAGCCTCGCCAATGAGCAGTTCTTC	CASSVGSGSLANEQFF
TRBV10-3	once	TRBJ1-4	14	TRBD1	TGTGCCATCAGGGAGACAGGGGGAAATGAAAAACTGTTTTTT	CAIRETGGNEKLFF
TRBV19	.	TRBJ1-2	15	.	TGTGCCAGTAGTATAGTAGGGCAGCTTAACTATGGCTACACCTTC	CASSIVGQLNYGYTF
TRBV7-9	.	TRBJ1-1	16	.	TGTGCCAGCAGCTTGGCCTTGGGGAGGCTAGACACTGAAGCTTTCTTT	CASSLALGRLDTEAFF
TRBV18	.	TRBJ2-7	17	.	TGTGCCAGCTCACCACCGTCTTCGGGCCTACGGGGGCTCGAGCAGTACTTC	CASSPPSSGLRGLEQYF
TRBV5-1	.	TRBJ2-5	14	.	TGCGCCAGCAGCCCCGCCCGCAGATGGGAGACCCAGTACTTC	CASSPARRWETQYF
TRBV11-3	.	TRBJ2-1	15	TRBD2	TGTGCCAGCAGCTTAGGGCCGGGAGGGATCAATGAGCAGTTCTTC	CASSLGPGGINEQFF